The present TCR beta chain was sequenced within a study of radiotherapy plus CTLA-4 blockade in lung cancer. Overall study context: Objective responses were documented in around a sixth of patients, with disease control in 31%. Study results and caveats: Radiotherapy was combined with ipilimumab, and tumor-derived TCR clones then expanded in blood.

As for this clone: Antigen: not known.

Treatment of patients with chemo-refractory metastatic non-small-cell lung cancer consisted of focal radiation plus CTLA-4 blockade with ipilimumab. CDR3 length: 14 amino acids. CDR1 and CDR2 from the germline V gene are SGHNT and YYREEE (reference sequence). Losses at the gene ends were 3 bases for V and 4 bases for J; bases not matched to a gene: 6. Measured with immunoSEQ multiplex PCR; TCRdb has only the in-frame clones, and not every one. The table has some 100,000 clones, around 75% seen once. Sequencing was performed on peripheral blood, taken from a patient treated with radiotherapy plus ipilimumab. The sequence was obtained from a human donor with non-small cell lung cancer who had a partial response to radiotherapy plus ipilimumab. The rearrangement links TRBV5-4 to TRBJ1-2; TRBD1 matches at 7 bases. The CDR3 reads CASSSGTETYGYTF. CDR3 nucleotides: TGTGCCAGCAGCTCAGGGACAGAGACCTATGGCTACACCTTC.